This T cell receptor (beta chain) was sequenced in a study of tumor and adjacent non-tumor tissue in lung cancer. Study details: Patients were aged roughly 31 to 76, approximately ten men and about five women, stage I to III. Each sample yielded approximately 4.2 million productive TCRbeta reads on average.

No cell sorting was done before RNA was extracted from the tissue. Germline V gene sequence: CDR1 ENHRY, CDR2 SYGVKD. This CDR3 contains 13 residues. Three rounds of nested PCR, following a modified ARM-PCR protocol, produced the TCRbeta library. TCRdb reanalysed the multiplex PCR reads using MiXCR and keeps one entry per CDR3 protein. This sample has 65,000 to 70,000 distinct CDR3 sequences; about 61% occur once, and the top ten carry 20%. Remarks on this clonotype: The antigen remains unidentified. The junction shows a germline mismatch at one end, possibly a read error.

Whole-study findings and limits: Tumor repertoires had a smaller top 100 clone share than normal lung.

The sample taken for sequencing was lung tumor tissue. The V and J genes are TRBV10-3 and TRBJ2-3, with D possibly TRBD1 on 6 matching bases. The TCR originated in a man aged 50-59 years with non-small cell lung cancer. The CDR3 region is CAILDSVTDMQYF. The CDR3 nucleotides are TGTGCCATCCTGGACAGCGTCACGGATATGCAGTATTTT.